The 28 T cell receptor beta chains below all came from one sample that was sequenced in a study of blood T cell repertoires in COVID-19. TCRdb's table, derived via immunoSEQ multiplex PCR, lists solely in-frame clones and lacks some. The top ten hold more than 0.95% of the sample, which has 300,000 to 450,000 clones, roughly 80% seen once. Sequenced sample: peripheral blood. All receptors come from a human donor with acute or convalescent COVID-19. The donor label of this sample is uncertain.

This clone was seen once. The germline gene is not matched at one end of the junction; a read error may be the cause. The chain recombines TRBV2 with TRBJ2-7, with a tentative D call TRBD1 (5 bases). This CDR3 has 12 residues. CDR1 and CDR2 from the germline V gene are SNHLY and FYNNEI. CDR3 in DNA: TGTGCCAGCAGGGAAGACAGTTCCGCGCAGTACTTC. It translates to CASREDSSAQYF.

The chain links TRBV19 to TRBJ2-7, with 12 nucleotides matching TRBD2. CDR1 is LNHDA, CDR2 SQIVND, per germline (reference sequence). CDR3 length: 14 amino acids. V gave up 8 bases and J gave up 3 bases; unmatched junction bases: 5. Written as DNA, the CDR3 is TGTGCCAGTTCCCGGACTAGCGGGGACTACGAGCAGTACTTC. It translates to CASSRTSGDYEQYF.

The CDR3 here is CASSSQGMEQYF. The DNA for the CDR3 is TGTGCCAGCAGCTCACAGGGTATGGAGCAGTACTTC. This chain joins TRBV11-2 and TRBJ2-7; tentatively, D is TRBD1 (6 bases). Trimming took off 4 bases at V and 7 bases at J, with 11 bases between the two ends. This CDR3 region has 12 residues. Germline V gives CDR1 SGHAT, CDR2 FQNNGV.

This chain links TRBV20-1 with TRBJ2-6; D is uncertain. V was trimmed by 3 bases and J by 1 base, leaving 22 bases between them. The CDR3 is made up of 19 amino acids. Germline V gene data show CDR1 as DFQATT and CDR2 as SNEGSKA (reference sequence). The CDR3 is CSASTSPRKLSSGANVLTF. For the CDR3, the DNA is TGCAGTGCTAGTACCTCCCCTAGGAAGCTCTCATCTGGGGCCAACGTCCTGACTTTC.

The J gene is TRBJ1-2, the V gene TRBV27, with D possibly TRBD1 on 5 matching bases. The V gene lost 6 bases and the J gene lost 5 bases, with 19 bases spanning the gap. This CDR3 spans 15 amino acids. Germline V gene data show CDR1 as MNHEY and CDR2 as SMNVEV (reference sequence). CDR3 DNA: TGTGCCAGCAGCCCAATGGTAGGAGGGGCATATGGCTACACCTTC. Its protein is CASSPMVGGAYGYTF.

This chain connects TRBV19 to TRBJ2-4, with D possibly TRBD1 on 5 matching bases. The CDR3 has 13 amino acids. Trimming pared 0 bases from V and 11 bases from J, leaving 11 bases between. In germline, CDR1 is LNHDA, CDR2 SQIVND (reference sequence). CDR3 DNA sequence: TGTGCCAGTAGTATAGAGGGGCAGGGATTTCAGTACTTC. Its translation is CASSIEGQGFQYF.

This clone was seen a handful of times. V and J are TRBV18 and TRBJ1-5; 9 bases are shared with TRBD1. The V and J ends lost 5 bases and 3 bases, in that order; junction bases with no gene match: 2. The germline CDR1 and CDR2 sequences are KGHSH and LQKENI. The CDR3 contains 14 residues. The CDR3, as DNA: TGTGCCAGCTCAAGGACAGGGGACAATCAGCCCCAGCATTTT. Its translation: CASSRTGDNQPQHF.

V usage is TRBV30 and J usage is TRBJ2-1, with 13 nucleotides matching TRBD2. Germline V gives CDR1 GTSNPN, CDR2 SVGIG (reference sequence). The CDR3 consists of 14 residues. V was clipped by 3 bases and J by 10 bases; unmatched bases: 6. The CDR3: CAWSLGLAGVEQFF. CDR3 sequence (DNA): TGTGCCTGGAGCCTCGGACTAGCGGGAGTCGAGCAGTTCTTC.

The V gene is TRBV15, the J gene TRBJ1-5; D uncertain. The CDR3 totals 15 residues. The ends were cut back, 3 bases at V and 1 base at J, with 10 bases in the middle. Per germline, CDR1 LNHNV and CDR2 YYDKDF (reference sequence). For the CDR3, the DNA is TGTGCCACCAGCAGCTTAGGGAGGAGCAATCAGCCCCAGCATTTT. Translated, it gives CATSSLGRSNQPQHF.

The chain's CDR3 is CASTDHRAANYGYTF. The CDR3 DNA is TGTGCCAGTACAGACCACAGGGCAGCTAACTATGGCTACACCTTC. The V call is TRBV19, the J call TRBJ1-2; weak D call: TRBD1 (6 bases). Germline V gives CDR1 LNHDA, CDR2 SQIVND (reference sequence). The CDR3 runs 15 residues. The germline V and J ends were trimmed by 7 bases and 0 bases, with 15 bases remaining between them.

The chain couples TRBV7-8 to TRBJ1-2, with D tentatively TRBD1 (6 bases). The CDR3 totals 15 residues. The V end lost 1 base, the J end lost 4 bases, and 13 bases lay between the germline ends. The V gene's germline CDR1 is SGHVS and CDR2 FQNEAQ. As DNA, the CDR3 is TGTGCCAGCAGCTTAGTTTGGGGGGGCGGCTATGGCTACACCTTC. It yields the protein CASSLVWGGGYGYTF.

This rearrangement joins TRBV27 to TRBJ2-7; D possibly corresponds to TRBD2 (6 bases). Germline V gene sequence: CDR1 MNHEY, CDR2 SMNVEV (reference sequence). With 2 bases removed from V and 3 bases from J, the gap between germline ends came to 14 bases. This CDR3 is 15 amino acids long. The CDR3 bases are TGTGCCAGCAGTTTAGGGGGGACGGCGAGCTACGAGCAGTACTTC. It encodes CASSLGGTASYEQYF.

This clone was seen a single time. Other DNA sequences from this sample encode an identical CDR3 as well. This rearrangement joins TRBV10-1 to TRBJ2-4; TRBD1 matches at 7 bases. Germline V gene data show CDR1 as WNHNN and CDR2 as SYGVQD (reference sequence). The J segment lost 4 bases and the V segment lost 2 bases, leaving 14 bases of the junction unmatched. This CDR3 has 18 residues. This CDR3 reads CASSEVTGTAGGKNIQYF. The CDR3 coding sequence is TGCGCCAGCAGTGAGGTGACCGGGACAGCTGGAGGAAAAAACATTCAGTACTTC.

This clone has just a few counts. The rearrangement uses TRBV3-1 (or the pseudogene TRBV3-2) and TRBJ1-2, with 8 bases fitting TRBD1. This CDR3 contains 14 residues. Germline V gene lookup returns CDR1 LGHDT and CDR2 YNNKEL (reference sequence). The ends lost 6 bases at V and 4 bases at J; junction bases unmatched: 7. CDR3 sequence (DNA): TGTGCCAGCAGTTCAAGACAGGGGTCCTATGGCTACACCTTC. Translation gives CASSSRQGSYGYTF.

This rearrangement joins TRBV28 to TRBJ1-1, with D possibly TRBD1 on 5 matching bases. Germline V gene sequence: CDR1 MDHEN, CDR2 SYDVKM. CDR3 length: 12 residues. V was shortened by 6 bases and J by 11 bases, with 16 bases between the two germline ends. The CDR3 loop is CASSPRGVGAFF. CDR3 nucleotide sequence: TGTGCCAGCAGCCCGCGGGGGGTGGGCGCTTTCTTT.

The chain recombines TRBV6-5 with TRBJ1-4; 8 nucleotides agree with TRBD1. The V gene's germline CDR1 is MNHEY and CDR2 SVGAGI. The CDR3 runs to 13 residues. Trimming took 7 bases from V and 8 from J; bases not matched to a gene: 6. The CDR3: CASNPDRAEKLFF. The CDR3 nucleotides are TGTGCCAGCAACCCGGACAGGGCAGAAAAACTGTTTTTT.

The chain carries TRBV29-1 and TRBJ1-1; tentatively, D is TRBD1 (5 bases). Per germline, CDR1 SQVTM and CDR2 ANQGSEA. V gave up 8 bases and J gave up 0 bases, with 16 bases separating them. The CDR3 loop spans 14 amino acids. CDR3 protein: CSHSSGLMNTEAFF. Here the CDR3 DNA reads TGCAGCCACTCTTCGGGACTGATGAACACTGAAGCTTTCTTT.

The chain carries TRBV29-1 and TRBJ1-2; 11 positions match TRBD1. V dropped 6 bases and J dropped 7; count of bases not matched to a gene: 4. Per germline, CDR1 SQVTM and CDR2 ANQGSEA. There are 12 residues in the CDR3. The CDR3 DNA follows: TGCAGCGTAGGGACAGGGGGTGGTGGCTACACCTTC. Protein: CSVGTGGGGYTF.

This sequence joins TRBV29-1 and TRBJ2-7; D possibly corresponds to TRBD1 (6 bases). V lost 1 base and J lost 11, with 15 bases in between. Germline V CDR1 and CDR2: SQVTM, ANQGSEA. This CDR3 is 12 amino acids long. The CDR3 is CSVEGTDLSEYF. Written as DNA, the CDR3 is TGCAGCGTTGAAGGGACAGACCTTTCGGAGTACTTC.

Worth noting for this clone: Different DNA sequences within this sample yield the same CDR3. The chain recombines TRBV5-1 with TRBJ1-5; 7 bases are a match to TRBD1. The germline V gene has CDR1 SGHRS and CDR2 YFSETQ. V trimming: 0 bases; J trimming: 4 bases; junction bases outside the gene matches: 4. The CDR3 has 15 residues. CDR3 loop: CASSLAGTANQPQHF. The CDR3 DNA sequence: TGCGCCAGCAGCTTGGCTGGGACAGCTAATCAGCCCCAGCATTTT.

This clone was seen more than once but under ten times. The chain combines TRBV2 with TRBJ1-5; 7 nucleotides align to TRBD1. This CDR3 has 16 residues. The V gene end was trimmed by 7 bases and the J gene end by 4 bases; junction bases not matched to a gene: 13. Germline V CDR1 and CDR2: SNHLY, FYNNEI. The CDR3 DNA is TGTGCCAGCAAAAAAGACAGGGTCGGGAATAATCAGCCCCAGCATTTT. This sequence encodes CASKKDRVGNNQPQHF.

CDR3 nucleotide sequence: TGTGCCAGCAGTAATACAGGGGGTGGTTACGAGCAGTACTTC. Its translation is CASSNTGGGYEQYF. This chain links TRBV6-5 with TRBJ2-7; 8 bases are shared with TRBD1. J was trimmed by 4 bases and V by 5 bases; bases with no gene match: 7. Germline V gene data show CDR1 as MNHEY and CDR2 as SVGAGI. The CDR3 runs 14 residues.

In DNA form, the CDR3 reads TGTGCTAGTGGTTTGGGACTAGCGGGAGGTGGCAATGAGCAGTTCTTC. It is translated as CASGLGLAGGGNEQFF. V gene TRBV12-5 combines with J gene TRBJ2-1; the match to TRBD2 covers 13 bases. The CDR3 totals 16 residues. The V gene's germline CDR1 is LGHNT and CDR2 FRNRAP. With V trimmed by 1 base and J by 6 bases, 3 bases remained unmatched.

The chain joins TRBV25-1 to TRBJ1-2; the D gene is possibly TRBD1 (5 bases). This CDR3 has 12 residues. CDR1 and CDR2 from the germline V gene are MGHDK and SYGVNS. Trimming pared 1 base from V and 8 bases from J, leaving 8 bases between. This chain's CDR3 is CASSESGIGYTF. CDR3 nucleotides: TGTGCCAGCAGTGAATCAGGGATCGGCTACACCTTC.

The chain combines TRBV10-1 with TRBJ1-2; possible D gene TRBD1, 6 bases. The germline gives CDR1 WNHNN, CDR2 SYGVQD (reference sequence). The CDR3 totals 15 residues. Trimming pared 0 bases from V and 7 bases from J, leaving 15 bases between. CDR3 amino acids: CASSESKVWGPGYTF. CDR3 DNA sequence: TGCGCCAGCAGTGAGTCGAAGGTTTGGGGGCCTGGCTACACCTTC.

The V call is TRBV6-1, the J call TRBJ2-3, with 9 bases aligning to TRBD2. This CDR3 region has 17 residues. Per the germline V gene, CDR1 is MNHNS and CDR2 is SASEGT. V was pared by 3 bases and J by 3 bases, with 10 bases of the junction left unmatched. CDR3 sequence reads: CASSELSGGGATDTQYF. The CDR3 DNA is TGTGCCAGCAGTGAGCTCAGCGGCGGGGGGGCGACAGATACGCAGTATTTT.

The rearrangement joins TRBV7-9 to TRBJ2-6, with 7 bases that match TRBD1. The CDR3 is 17 residues long. V trimming: 3 bases; J trimming: 0 bases; junction bases outside the gene matches: 5. Germline CDR1 SEHNR, CDR2 FQNEAQ (reference sequence). The CDR3 DNA reads TGTGCCAGCAGCTTTGACAGGGCTATCTCTGGGGCCAACGTCCTGACTTTC. Translating gives CASSFDRAISGANVLTF.

The J gene is TRBJ2-7, the V gene TRBV14; 8 bases are shared with TRBD2. This CDR3 is built from 14 residues. Germline V CDR1 and CDR2: SGHDN, FVKESK. The J segment lost 6 bases and the V segment lost 4 bases, leaving 8 bases of the junction unmatched. CDR3 in DNA: TGTGCCAGCAGCCGGAGTAGCGGGAAGCGCGAGCAGTACTTC. It yields the protein CASSRSSGKREQYF.